Detailed here is one T cell receptor beta chain. TCRdb's copy holds only in-frame clones and misses some; the assay was immunoSEQ multiplex PCR. The table has around 51,000 clones, roughly nine tenths seen once. This sample is drawn from a study of T cell clones after liver transplantation. About the research overall: TCRbeta sequencing after a pre-transplant mixed lymphocyte reaction identified graft-donor-reactive clones, later tracked in post-transplant blood. Draws occurred before transplant, before withdrawal, and after complete or failed withdrawal.

V was clipped by 0 bases and J by 8 bases, with 14 bases between them. Germline V gene sequence: CDR1 SGDLS, CDR2 YYNGEE. CDR3 length equals 15 residues. The clonotype was recovered from a human patient who received a liver transplant. Some T cells may be graft donor cells. Sequences were derived from CD8+ T cells from blood, sampled 12 months after liver transplant. The chain combines TRBV9 with TRBJ1-4, with D unclear. Here the CDR3 DNA reads TGTGCCAGCAGCGTAGCTCCGTGGGAAAGAGAAAAACTGTTTTTT. It codes for CASSVAPWEREKLFF.